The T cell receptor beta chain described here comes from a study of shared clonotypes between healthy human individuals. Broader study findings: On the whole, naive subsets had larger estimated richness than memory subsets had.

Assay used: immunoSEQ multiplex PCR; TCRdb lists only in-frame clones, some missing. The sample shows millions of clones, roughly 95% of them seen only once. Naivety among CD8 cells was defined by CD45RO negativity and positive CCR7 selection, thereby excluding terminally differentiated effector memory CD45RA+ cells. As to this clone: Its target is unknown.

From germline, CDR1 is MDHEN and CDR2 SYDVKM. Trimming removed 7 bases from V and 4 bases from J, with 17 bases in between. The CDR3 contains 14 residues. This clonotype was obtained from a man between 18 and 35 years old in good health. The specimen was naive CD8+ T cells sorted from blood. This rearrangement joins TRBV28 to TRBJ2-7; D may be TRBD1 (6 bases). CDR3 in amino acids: CASTLTGDTYEQYF. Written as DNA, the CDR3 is TGTGCCAGCACCCTAACCGGGGACACTTACGAGCAGTACTTC. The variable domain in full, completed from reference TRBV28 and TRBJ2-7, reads DVKVTQSSRYLVKRTGEKVFLECVQDMDHENMFWYRQDPGLGLRLIYFSYDVKMKEKGDIPEGYSVSREKKERFSLILESASTNQTSMYLCASTLTGDTYEQYFGPGTRLTVT.